This TCR beta chain was captured in a study of OX40 agonist ivuxolimab in advanced cancers. About the study: The study treated patients with ivuxolimab, an agonistic anti-OX40 (CD134) antibody. A diagnosis of hepatocellular carcinoma, melanoma, renal cell or head and neck cancer was present in dose-escalation patients.

Regarding the study as a whole: More expanded clones were found, on average, in CD8+ than in CD4+ T cells.

V was clipped by 5 bases and J by 6 bases; unmatched bases: 4. CDR1 and CDR2 (germline): SQVTM, ANQGSEA. This CDR3 contains 13 residues. Individuals having autoimmune disease history or systemic immunosuppression were not enrolled. Only in-frame clones appear in the TCRdb table, and some are missing; sequencing was by immunoSEQ multiplex PCR. The data show tens of thousands of clones, 87% seen once. Of note for this clone: No antigen is known for it.

The material was CD4+ or CD8+ T cells sorted from blood, obtained in a trial of the OX40 agonist ivuxolimab. V and J are TRBV29-1 and TRBJ2-1; TRBD2 matches at 10 bases. The sequence was collected from an adult with an advanced solid tumor such as melanoma, head and neck, liver or kidney cancer. The CDR3 spells CSVPAGGINEQFF. The CDR3 nucleotides read TGCAGCGTTCCAGCGGGGGGGATCAATGAGCAGTTCTTC.